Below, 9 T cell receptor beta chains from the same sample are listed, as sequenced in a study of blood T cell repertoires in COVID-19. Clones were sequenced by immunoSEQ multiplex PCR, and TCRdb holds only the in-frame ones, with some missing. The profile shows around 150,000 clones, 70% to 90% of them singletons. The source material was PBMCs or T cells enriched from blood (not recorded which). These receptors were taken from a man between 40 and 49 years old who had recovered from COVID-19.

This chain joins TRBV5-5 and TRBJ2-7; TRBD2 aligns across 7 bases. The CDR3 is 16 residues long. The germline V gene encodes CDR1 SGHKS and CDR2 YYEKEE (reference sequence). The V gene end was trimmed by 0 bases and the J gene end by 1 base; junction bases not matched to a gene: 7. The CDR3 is CASSLEGSGFSYEQYF. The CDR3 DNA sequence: TGTGCCAGCAGCTTGGAAGGTAGCGGGTTTTCCTACGAGCAGTACTTC.

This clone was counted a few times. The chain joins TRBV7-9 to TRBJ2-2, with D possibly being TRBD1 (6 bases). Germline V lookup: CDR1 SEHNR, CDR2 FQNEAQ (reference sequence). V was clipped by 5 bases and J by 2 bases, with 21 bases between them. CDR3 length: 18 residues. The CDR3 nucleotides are TGTGCCAGCAGCCCCCAGGACAGACCAAAGAGTAACACCGGGGAGCTGTTTTTT. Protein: CASSPQDRPKSNTGELFF.

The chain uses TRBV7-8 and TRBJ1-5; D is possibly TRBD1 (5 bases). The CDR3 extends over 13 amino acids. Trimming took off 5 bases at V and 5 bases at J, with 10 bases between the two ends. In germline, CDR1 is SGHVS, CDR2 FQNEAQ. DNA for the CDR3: TGTGCCAGCAGCCTGGGGCGGTATCAGCCCCAGCATTTT. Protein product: CASSLGRYQPQHF.

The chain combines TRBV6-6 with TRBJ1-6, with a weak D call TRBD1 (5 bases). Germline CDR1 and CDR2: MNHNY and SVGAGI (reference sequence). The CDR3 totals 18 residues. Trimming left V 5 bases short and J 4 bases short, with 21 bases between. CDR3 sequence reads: CASSLNPGGTGYNSPLHF. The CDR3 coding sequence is TGTGCCAGCAGTCTTAACCCTGGAGGGACGGGATATAATTCACCCCTCCACTTT.

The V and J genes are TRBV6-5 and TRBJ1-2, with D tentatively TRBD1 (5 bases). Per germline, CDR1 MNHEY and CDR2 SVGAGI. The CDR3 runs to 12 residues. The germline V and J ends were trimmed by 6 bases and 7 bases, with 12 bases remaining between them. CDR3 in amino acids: CASRGELVGYTF. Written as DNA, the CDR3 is TGTGCCAGCAGAGGGGAATTGGTTGGCTACACCTTC.

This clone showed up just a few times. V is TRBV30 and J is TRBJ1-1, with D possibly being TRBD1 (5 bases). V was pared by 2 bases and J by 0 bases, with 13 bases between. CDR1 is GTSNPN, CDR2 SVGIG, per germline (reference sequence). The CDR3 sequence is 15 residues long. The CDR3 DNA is TGTGCCTGGAGTCGATCGGACACAGTGAACACTGAAGCTTTCTTT. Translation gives CAWSRSDTVNTEAFF.

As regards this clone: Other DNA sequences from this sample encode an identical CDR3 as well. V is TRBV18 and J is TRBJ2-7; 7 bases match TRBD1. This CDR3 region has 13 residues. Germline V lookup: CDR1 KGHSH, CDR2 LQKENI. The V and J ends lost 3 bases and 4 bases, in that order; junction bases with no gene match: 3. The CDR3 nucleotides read TGTGCCAGCTCACCTAGACAGGGATACGAGCAGTACTTC. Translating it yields CASSPRQGYEQYF.

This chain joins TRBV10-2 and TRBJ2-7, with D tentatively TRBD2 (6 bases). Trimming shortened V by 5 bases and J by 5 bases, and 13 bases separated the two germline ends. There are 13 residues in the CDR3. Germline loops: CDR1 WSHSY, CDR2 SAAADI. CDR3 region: CASSHGGTDEQYF. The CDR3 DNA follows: TGCGCCAGCAGTCACGGGGGAACGGACGAGCAGTACTTC.

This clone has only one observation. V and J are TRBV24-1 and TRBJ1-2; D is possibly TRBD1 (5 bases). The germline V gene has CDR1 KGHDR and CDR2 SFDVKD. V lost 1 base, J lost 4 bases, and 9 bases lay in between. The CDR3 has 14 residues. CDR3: CATSDFQGGYGYTF. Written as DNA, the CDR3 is TGTGCCACCAGTGATTTCCAGGGCGGCTATGGCTACACCTTC.